One sample yielded the 11 T cell receptor beta chains listed below, sequenced in a study of response to subunit inactivated influenza vaccine. TCRdb passed the RT-PCR reads through MiXCR, listing each CDR3 protein once. The sample yields about 540,000 distinct CDR3 sequences, under 30% seen once. These data were also reused for a study on T cells expressing NK-cell markers. This second study says: 5'RACE template switching with UMIs produced the TCR beta cDNA.

Sequencing used CD4+ T cells sorted from PBMCs, obtained roughly 13 days after vaccination. These receptors were taken from a middle-aged man who received an inactivated influenza vaccine.

V usage is TRBV28 and J usage is TRBJ2-4; D gene uncertain. In germline, CDR1 is MDHEN, CDR2 SYDVKM. This CDR3 contains 16 residues. V lost 6 bases and J 1 base, leaving 16 bases between the germline ends. CDR3 DNA sequence: TGTGCCAGCAGCCCCGGAGACTGGGCCGCCAAAAACATTCAGTACTTC. It specifies CASSPGDWAAKNIQYF.

The chain is built from TRBV7-3 and TRBJ2-2; D not resolved. Germline loops: CDR1 SGHTA, CDR2 FQGTGA. The CDR3 is 14 residues long. V lost 5 bases to trimming and J lost 2 bases, with 9 bases between them. CDR3 sequence: CASSKGRNTGELFF. The DNA of the CDR3 is TGTGCCAGCAGCAAGGGTCGAAACACCGGGGAGCTGTTTTTT.

A few counts support this clonotype. CDR3 amino acids: CASSLDIGSGYTEAFF. CDR3 in DNA: TGCGCCAGCAGCTTGGACATCGGGTCAGGATACACTGAAGCTTTCTTT. J is TRBJ1-1 and V is TRBV5-1; D gene unclear. Germline-derived CDR1 and CDR2 are SGHRS and YFSETQ. V was trimmed by 0 bases and J by 3 bases, leaving 15 bases between them. The CDR3 sequence is 16 residues long.

CDR3 in DNA: TGTGCCAGCAGTTCTCTGTCGGGCAATCAGCCCCAGCATTTT. This encodes CASSSLSGNQPQHF. V usage is TRBV12-3 or TRBV12-4 and J usage is TRBJ1-5; D gene ambiguous. The CDR3 has 14 amino acids. Trimming pared 4 bases from V and 2 bases from J, leaving 9 bases between.

V is TRBV5-1 and J is TRBJ2-7; 10 nucleotides line up with TRBD2. This CDR3 comprises 15 residues. V dropped 4 bases and J dropped 2; count of bases not matched to a gene: 6. CDR1 is SGHRS, CDR2 YFSETQ, per germline. The CDR3 reads CASSMTSGRTYEQYF. In nucleotides, the CDR3 is TGCGCCAGCAGCATGACTAGCGGGCGTACCTACGAGCAGTACTTC.

Only a few counts were recorded for this clonotype. CDR3 in DNA: TGCAGTGCTAGAGACGGGACTAGCGGGGGGTTTTTCACTTACAATGAGCAGTTCTTC. It specifies CSARDGTSGGFFTYNEQFF. The rearrangement links TRBV20-1 to TRBJ2-1, with 15 bases lining up with TRBD2. V shed 0 bases and J 4 bases; nucleotides not matched to a gene: 10. The germline V gene has CDR1 DFQATT and CDR2 SNEGSKA (reference sequence). CDR3 length equals 19 residues.

The chain links TRBV5-1 to TRBJ2-5; TRBD1 agrees at 7 bases. The CDR3 is 15 amino acids. Germline V CDR1 and CDR2: SGHRS, YFSETQ. V trimming: 0 bases; J trimming: 5 bases; junction bases outside the gene matches: 7. DNA of the CDR3: TGCGCCAGCAGCTTGGTTGAAGGGGGCCGGGAGACCCAGTACTTC. Protein: CASSLVEGGRETQYF.

The chain employs TRBV10-3 and TRBJ2-7; tentative D call: TRBD1 (6 bases). Germline V lookup: CDR1 ENHRY, CDR2 SYGVKD. The CDR3 consists of 15 residues. V lost 5 bases and J 2 bases, leaving 16 bases between the germline ends. The CDR3 DNA reads as TGTGCCATCAGTCCAGGGGCGCTGGGGACCTACGAGCAGTACTTC. It is translated as CAISPGALGTYEQYF.

The chain is built from TRBV5-1 and TRBJ2-5, with D maybe TRBD1 (5 bases). V was clipped by 0 bases and J by 3 bases, with 15 bases between them. The CDR3 is 16 residues long. Germline V lookup: CDR1 SGHRS, CDR2 YFSETQ. The CDR3 loop reads CASSLGVRVYEETQYF. The CDR3, as DNA: TGCGCCAGCAGCTTGGGGGTCAGGGTATATGAAGAGACCCAGTACTTC.

The rearrangement joins TRBV5-1 to TRBJ2-1; D is ambiguous. The CDR3 loop spans 15 amino acids. Trimming cost V 2 bases and J 8 bases, with 17 bases left between them. Looked up from germline, CDR1 is SGHRS and CDR2 is YFSETQ. The CDR3 region has the DNA TGCGCCAGCAGCTTACCCCTAGGTCCGGGCGATGAGCAGTTCTTC. Its protein product is CASSLPLGPGDEQFF.

The CDR3 region is CAISLGTVNSPLHF. CDR3 coding DNA: TGTGCCATCAGTCTCGGGACGGTGAATTCACCCCTCCACTTT. The chain carries TRBV10-3 and TRBJ1-6, with D possibly being TRBD1 (5 bases). This CDR3 is built from 14 residues. Germline V CDR1 and CDR2: ENHRY, SYGVKD. V lost 5 bases and J 7 bases, leaving 12 bases between the germline ends.